This T cell receptor (beta chain) emerged from a study of naive and memory T cell subsets. The study's findings and limits: A few larger clonotypes appeared in naive repertoires, especially CD8, possibly memory cells re-expressing CD45RA.

As regards this clonotype: As yet, its antigen is unknown.

Both TRBC1 and TRBC2 were covered by a beta constant-region primer of two equimolar oligonucleotides. Four rounds of PCR amplified the ligated cDNA using nested alpha and beta constant-region primers plus SP2. MiXCR was run by TCRdb on the UMI-ligation and nested PCR reads, yielding one entry per CDR3 protein. The sample contains around 160,000 distinct CDR3 sequences, roughly 22% of which appear only once. Germline trimming cut 0 bases from V and 0 bases from J; bases unmatched to any gene: 14. This CDR3 is 21 amino acids long. From germline, CDR1 is SGHTA and CDR2 FQGNSA. This chain links TRBV7-2 with TRBJ2-3; 11 nucleotides line up with TRBD2. Sequences were obtained from naive CD4+ T cells from blood. The receptor's source is a human donor in good health. In DNA, the CDR3 is TGTGCCAGCAGCTTAGCGCCCGGGACGGTGGGACTAGCGGAGAGCACAGATACGCAGTATTTT. Its translation is CASSLAPGTVGLAESTDTQYF.